This section outlines one T cell receptor (beta chain) sequence together with its context. Profiled with immunoSEQ multiplex PCR; TCRdb holds only in-frame clones, not every one. This table has around 180,000 clones, 79% appearing once. Trimming at V came to 5 bases and at J to 4 bases, leaving 7 bases not matched to a gene. This CDR3 region has 15 residues. The germline V gene has CDR1 KGHSH and CDR2 LQKENI. The sample comes from a study of blood T cell repertoires in COVID-19. Study-level information: Sample material is recorded as cDNA or gDNA derived from T cells, B-cell-depleted T cells, or PBMCs.

The clonotype comes from a man in his 60s with active or convalescent COVID-19. Input material: peripheral blood. This rearrangement joins TRBV18 to TRBJ2-1; 8 positions match TRBD2. CDR3 protein: CASSTAGVAYNEQFF. CDR3 bases: TGTGCCAGCTCAACAGCGGGAGTGGCGTACAATGAGCAGTTCTTC.